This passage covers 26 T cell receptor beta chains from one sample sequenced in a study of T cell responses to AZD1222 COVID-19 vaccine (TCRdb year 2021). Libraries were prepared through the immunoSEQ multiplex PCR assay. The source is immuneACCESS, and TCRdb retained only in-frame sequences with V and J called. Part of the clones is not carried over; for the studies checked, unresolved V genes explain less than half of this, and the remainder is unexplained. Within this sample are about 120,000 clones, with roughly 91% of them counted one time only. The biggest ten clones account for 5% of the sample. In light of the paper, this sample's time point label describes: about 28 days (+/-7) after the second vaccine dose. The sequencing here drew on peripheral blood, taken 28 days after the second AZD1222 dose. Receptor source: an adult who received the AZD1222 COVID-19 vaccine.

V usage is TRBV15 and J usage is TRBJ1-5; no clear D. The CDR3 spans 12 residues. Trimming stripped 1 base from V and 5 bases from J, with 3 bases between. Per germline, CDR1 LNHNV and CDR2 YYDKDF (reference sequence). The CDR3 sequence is CATSRAHQPQHF. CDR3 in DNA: TGTGCCACCAGCAGAGCGCATCAGCCCCAGCATTTT.

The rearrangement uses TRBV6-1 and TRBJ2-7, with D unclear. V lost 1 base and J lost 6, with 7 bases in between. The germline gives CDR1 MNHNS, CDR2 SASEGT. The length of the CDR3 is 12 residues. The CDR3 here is CASSEGPLEQYF. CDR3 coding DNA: TGTGCCAGCAGTGAAGGACCACTCGAGCAGTACTTC.

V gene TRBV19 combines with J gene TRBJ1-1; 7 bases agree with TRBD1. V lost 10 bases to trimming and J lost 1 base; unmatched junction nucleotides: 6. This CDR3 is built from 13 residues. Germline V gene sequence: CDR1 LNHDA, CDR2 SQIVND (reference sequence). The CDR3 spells CATGQAPNTEAFF. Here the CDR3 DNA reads TGTGCCACTGGACAGGCCCCGAACACTGAAGCTTTCTTT.

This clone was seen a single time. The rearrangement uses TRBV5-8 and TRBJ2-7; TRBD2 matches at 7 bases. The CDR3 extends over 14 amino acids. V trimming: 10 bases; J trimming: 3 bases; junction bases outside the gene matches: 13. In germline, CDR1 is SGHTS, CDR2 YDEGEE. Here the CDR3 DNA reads TGTGCCGCGGGGCTATCCGCGGGAGACTACGAGCAGTACTTC. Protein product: CAAGLSAGDYEQYF.

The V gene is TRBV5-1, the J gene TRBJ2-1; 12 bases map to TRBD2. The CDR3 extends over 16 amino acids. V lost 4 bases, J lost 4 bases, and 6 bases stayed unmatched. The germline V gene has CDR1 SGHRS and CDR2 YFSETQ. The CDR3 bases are TGCGCCAGCAGCCTCCTAGCGGGAGGGGGGTACAATGAGCAGTTCTTC. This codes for CASSLLAGGGYNEQFF.

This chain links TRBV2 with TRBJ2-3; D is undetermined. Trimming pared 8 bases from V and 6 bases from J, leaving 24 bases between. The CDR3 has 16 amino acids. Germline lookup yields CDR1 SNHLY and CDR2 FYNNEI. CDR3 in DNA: TGTGCCAGCCCCGACCCCGTACCGGCCGCATCGGATACGCAGTATTTT. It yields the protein CASPDPVPAASDTQYF.

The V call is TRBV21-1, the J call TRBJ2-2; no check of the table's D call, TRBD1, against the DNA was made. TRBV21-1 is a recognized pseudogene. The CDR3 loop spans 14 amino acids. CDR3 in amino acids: CASSSRDRGGELFF. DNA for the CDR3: TGTGCCAGCAGCTCCCGGGACAGGGGCGGGGAGCTGTTTTTT.

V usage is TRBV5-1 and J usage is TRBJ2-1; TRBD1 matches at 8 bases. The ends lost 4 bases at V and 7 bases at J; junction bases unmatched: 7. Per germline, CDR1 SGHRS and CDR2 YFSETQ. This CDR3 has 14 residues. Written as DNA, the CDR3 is TGCGCCAGCAGCCTTACAGGGGGAGGTAATGAGCAGTTCTTC. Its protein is CASSLTGGGNEQFF.

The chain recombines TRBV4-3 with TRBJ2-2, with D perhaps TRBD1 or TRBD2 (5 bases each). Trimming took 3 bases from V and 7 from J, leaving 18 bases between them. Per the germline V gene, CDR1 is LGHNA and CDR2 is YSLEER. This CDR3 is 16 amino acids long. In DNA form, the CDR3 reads TGCGCCAGCAGCCATCAGCATGGGGCGAGGGACGGGGAGCTGTTTTTT. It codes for CASSHQHGARDGELFF.

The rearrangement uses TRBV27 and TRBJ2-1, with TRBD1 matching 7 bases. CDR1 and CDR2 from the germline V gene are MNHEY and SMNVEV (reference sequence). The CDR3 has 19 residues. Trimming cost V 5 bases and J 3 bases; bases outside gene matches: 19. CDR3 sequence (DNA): TGTGCCAGCAGTGCAAAACCACTACCGGGACAGTCACTCTACAATGAGCAGTTCTTC. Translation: CASSAKPLPGQSLYNEQFF.

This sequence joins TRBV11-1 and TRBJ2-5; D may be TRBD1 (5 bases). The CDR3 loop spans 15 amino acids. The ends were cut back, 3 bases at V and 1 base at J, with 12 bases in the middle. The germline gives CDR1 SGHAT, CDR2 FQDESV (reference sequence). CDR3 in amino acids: CASSLGIQAQETQYF. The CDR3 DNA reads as TGTGCCAGCAGCTTGGGTATACAGGCCCAAGAGACCCAGTACTTC.

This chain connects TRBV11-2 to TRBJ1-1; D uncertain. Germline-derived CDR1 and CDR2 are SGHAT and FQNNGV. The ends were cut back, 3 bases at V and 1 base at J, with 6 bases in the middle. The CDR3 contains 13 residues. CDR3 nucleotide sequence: TGTGCCAGCAGCTTCAACGGGAACACTGAAGCTTTCTTT. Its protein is CASSFNGNTEAFF.

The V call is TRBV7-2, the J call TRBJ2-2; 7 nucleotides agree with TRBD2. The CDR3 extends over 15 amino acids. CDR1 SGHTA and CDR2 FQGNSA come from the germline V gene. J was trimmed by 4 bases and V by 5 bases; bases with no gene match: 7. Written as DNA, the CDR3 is TGTGCCAGCAGCCTAAGCGGGACCCTCACCGGGGAGCTGTTTTTT. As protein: CASSLSGTLTGELFF.

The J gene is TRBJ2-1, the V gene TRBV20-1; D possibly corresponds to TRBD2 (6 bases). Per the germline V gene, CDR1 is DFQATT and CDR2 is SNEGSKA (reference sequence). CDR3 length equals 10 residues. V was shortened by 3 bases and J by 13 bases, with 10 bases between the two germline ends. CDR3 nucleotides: TGCAGTGCTAGCGGCGGGACTCAGTTCTTC. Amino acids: CSASGGTQFF.

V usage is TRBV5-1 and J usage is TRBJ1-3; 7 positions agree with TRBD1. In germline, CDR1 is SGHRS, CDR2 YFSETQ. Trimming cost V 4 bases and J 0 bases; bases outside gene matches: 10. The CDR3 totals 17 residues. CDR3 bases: TGCGCCAGCAGCCTAACGGGGGGACAGATCTCTGGAAACACCATATATTTT. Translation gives CASSLTGGQISGNTIYF.

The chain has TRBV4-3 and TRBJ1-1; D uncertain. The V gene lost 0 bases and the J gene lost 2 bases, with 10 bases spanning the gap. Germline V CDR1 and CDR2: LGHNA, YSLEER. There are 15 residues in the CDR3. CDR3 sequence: CASSQDLGPNTEAFF. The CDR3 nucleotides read TGCGCCAGCAGCCAAGATCTAGGGCCCAACACTGAAGCTTTCTTT.

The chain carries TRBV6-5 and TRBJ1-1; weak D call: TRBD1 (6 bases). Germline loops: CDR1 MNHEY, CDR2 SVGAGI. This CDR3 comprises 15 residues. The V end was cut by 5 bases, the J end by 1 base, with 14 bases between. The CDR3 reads CASSRQAAPNTEAFF. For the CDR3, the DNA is TGTGCCAGCAGTAGACAGGCTGCACCGAACACTGAAGCTTTCTTT.

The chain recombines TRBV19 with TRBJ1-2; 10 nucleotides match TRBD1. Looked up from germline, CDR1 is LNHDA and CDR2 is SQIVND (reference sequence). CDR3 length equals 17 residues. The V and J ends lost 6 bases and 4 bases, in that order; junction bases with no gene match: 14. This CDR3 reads CASSLATGGAGRYGYTF. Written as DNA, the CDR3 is TGTGCCAGTAGCCTCGCGACAGGGGGCGCCGGACGCTATGGCTACACCTTC.

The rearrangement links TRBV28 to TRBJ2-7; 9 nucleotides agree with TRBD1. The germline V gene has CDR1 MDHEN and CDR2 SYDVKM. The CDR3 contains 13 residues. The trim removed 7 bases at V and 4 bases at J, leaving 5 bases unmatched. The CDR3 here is CASNDRGRYEQYF. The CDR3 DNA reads TGTGCCAGCAATGACAGGGGGAGGTACGAGCAGTACTTC. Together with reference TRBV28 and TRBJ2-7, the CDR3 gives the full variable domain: DVKVTQSSRYLVKRTGEKVFLECVQDMDHENMFWYRQDPGLGLRLIYFSYDVKMKEKGDIPEGYSVSREKKERFSLILESASTNQTSMYLCASNDRGRYEQYFGPGTRLTVT.

The DNA for the CDR3 is TGTGCCAGCAGCCCGACTAGCGGGAGCTACAATGAGCAGTTCTTC. Translating gives CASSPTSGSYNEQFF. V is TRBV5-6 and J is TRBJ2-1, with TRBD2 matching 12 bases. The V gene's germline CDR1 is SGHDT and CDR2 YYEEEE. The CDR3 is made up of 15 amino acids. V shed 4 bases, J shed 3 bases, and the junction held 2 bases outside the gene matches.

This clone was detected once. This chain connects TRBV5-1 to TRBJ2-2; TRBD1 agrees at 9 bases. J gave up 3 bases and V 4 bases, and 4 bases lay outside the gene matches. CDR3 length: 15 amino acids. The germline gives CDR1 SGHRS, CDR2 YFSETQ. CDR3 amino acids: CASSQGQGYTGELFF. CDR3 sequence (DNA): TGCGCCAGCAGCCAAGGACAGGGGTACACCGGGGAGCTGTTTTTT.

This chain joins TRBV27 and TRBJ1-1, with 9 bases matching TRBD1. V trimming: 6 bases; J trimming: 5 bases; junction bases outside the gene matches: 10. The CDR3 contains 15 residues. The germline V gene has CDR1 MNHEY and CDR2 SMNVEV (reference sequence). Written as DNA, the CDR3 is TGTGCCAGCAGGACCAACAGGGGGCCGGGGACTGAAGCTTTCTTT. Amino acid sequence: CASRTNRGPGTEAFF.

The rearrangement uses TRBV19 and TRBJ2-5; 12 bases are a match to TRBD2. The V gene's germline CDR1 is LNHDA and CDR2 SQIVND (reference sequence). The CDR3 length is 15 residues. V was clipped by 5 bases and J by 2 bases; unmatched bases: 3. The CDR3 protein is CASSLLAGGQETQYF. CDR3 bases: TGTGCCAGTAGTCTGCTAGCGGGAGGGCAAGAGACCCAGTACTTC.

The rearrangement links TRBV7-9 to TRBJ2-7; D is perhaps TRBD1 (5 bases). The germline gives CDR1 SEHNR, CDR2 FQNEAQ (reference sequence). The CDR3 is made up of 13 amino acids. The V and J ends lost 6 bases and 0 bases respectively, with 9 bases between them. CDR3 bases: TGTGCCAGCAGGACACAGGTCTCCTACGAGCAGTACTTC. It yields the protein CASRTQVSYEQYF. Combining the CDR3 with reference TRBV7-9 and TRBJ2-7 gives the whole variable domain DTGVSQNPRHKITKRGQNVTFRCDPISEHNRLYWYRQTLGQGPEFLTYFQNEAQLEKSRLLSDRFSAERPKGSFSTLEIQRTEQGDSAMYLCASRTQVSYEQYFGPGTRLTVT.

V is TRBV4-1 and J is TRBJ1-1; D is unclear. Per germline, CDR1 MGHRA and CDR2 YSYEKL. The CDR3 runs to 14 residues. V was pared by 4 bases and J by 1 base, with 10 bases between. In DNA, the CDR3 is TGCGCCAGCAGCCGGACGGGAAGGAACACTGAAGCTTTCTTT. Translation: CASSRTGRNTEAFF.

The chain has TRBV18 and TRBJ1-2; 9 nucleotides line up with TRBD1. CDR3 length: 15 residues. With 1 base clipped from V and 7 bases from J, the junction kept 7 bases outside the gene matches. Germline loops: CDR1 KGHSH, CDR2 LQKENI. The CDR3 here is CASSPRDRVSSGYTF. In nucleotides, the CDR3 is TGTGCCAGCTCACCACGGGACAGGGTGTCGAGTGGCTACACCTTC.